The rows below give T cell receptor beta chains drawn from one sample of a study of blood T cells in healthy people across ages. TCRdb ran MiXCR on the 5' RACE reads and lists one entry per CDR3 protein. The table lists about 900,000 distinct CDR3 sequences, about 44% of them singletons. Sample: blood. These TCRs come from a man aged 30 to 45 in good health. Both conserved end residues are part of each CDR3.

CDR3 protein	V gene	J gene
CASSVGQGAGEQYF	TRBV7-9	TRBJ2-7
CASTHSGTTYTDTQYF	TRBV7-2	TRBJ2-3
CATSEGKTGVPQETQYF	TRBV24-1	TRBJ2-5
CSVDAGGSSYEQYF	TRBV29-1	TRBJ2-7
CASSGRDRGNYEQYF	TRBV6-1	TRBJ2-7
CASSLTAPTDTQYF	TRBV7-9	TRBJ2-3
CASSEGWRSGANVLTF	TRBV2	TRBJ2-6
CASRAGTSGGYQETQYF	TRBV7-2	TRBJ2-5
CASSQDRGLWGEQYF	TRBV4-1	TRBJ2-7
CASSLTVNYGYTF	TRBV5-1	TRBJ1-2
CASRSEGGRQPQHF	TRBV5-1	TRBJ1-5
CAWSVEAEAFF	TRBV30	TRBJ1-1
CASSVGTGGTYNEQYF	TRBV9	TRBJ2-5
CAISESDSTDTQYF	TRBV10-3	TRBJ2-3
CAISLSSFRTPADTDTQYF	TRBV10-3	TRBJ2-3
CATSRDGGTGVFYGYTF	TRBV15	TRBJ1-2
CASSQDTGQDSYEQYF	TRBV4-3	TRBJ2-7
CTSSSLHRGDIQYF	TRBV14	TRBJ2-4
CSARVSGRARETQYF	TRBV20-1	TRBJ2-5